Listed below are T cell receptor beta chains from one sample, sequenced in a study of technical replicates of blood from a few donors. TCRdb's copy holds only in-frame clones and misses some; the assay was immunoSEQ multiplex PCR. Altogether some 80,000 clones are present, approximately 97% being singletons, with the ten largest covering about 0.3%. Sample: T cells isolated from PBMCs. These receptor sequences come from a human donor in good health. The CDR3 runs from the conserved cysteine through the conserved F or W.

>TRBV6-4|TRBJ2-3
CASSEGLAGAQDTQYF
>TRBV2|TRBJ1-5
CASSASDRGNQPQHF
>TRBV19|TRBJ1-4
CASRPGVGEKLFF
>TRBV10-2|TRBJ1-2
CATTGNYGYTF
>TRBV5-4|TRBJ2-7
CASSLTGTGNEQYF
>TRBV7-9|TRBJ1-5
CGTGTGGHQPQHF
>TRBV18|TRBJ2-7
CASSPPGTGVYEQYF
>TRBV19|TRBJ1-5
CASSMLSGAGNQPQHF
>TRBV19|TRBJ2-7
CASISDRGPPYEQYF
>TRBV4-1|TRBJ2-1
CASSPQGERGYNEQFF
>TRBV5-1|TRBJ2-2
CASSLQGDTGELFF
>TRBV7-9|TRBJ1-1
CASSLDGRGAFF
>TRBV5-1|TRBJ1-2
CASSLGDRSNYGYTF
>TRBV4-2|TRBJ2-7
CASSPWTGNYEQYF
>TRBV19|TRBJ2-7
CASSIDRQGVNEQYF
>TRBV9|TRBJ1-4
CASGGAYPYEKLFF
>TRBV6-6|TRBJ1-2
CASSYEDRGYGYTF
>TRBV27|TRBJ2-3
CASSLTGGGTDTQYF
>TRBV7-9|TRBJ2-3
CASSLWTSGRGDTQYF
>TRBV7-7|TRBJ2-5
CASSLHRDRYQETQYF
>TRBV4-1|TRBJ2-3
CASRPRGLAGWHDTQYF
>TRBV12-5|TRBJ2-2
CASGFTSGSNTGELFF
>TRBV7-9|TRBJ2-7
CASTSGEQLSNTYEQYF
>TRBV15|TRBJ2-3
CATSRGRENTDTQYF
>TRBV10-1|TRBJ2-1
CAIPTWGRNEQFF
>TRBV18|TRBJ2-7
CASSPPGGGNYEQYF
>TRBV19|TRBJ2-2
CASSSTSPGELFF
>TRBV9|TRBJ2-1
CASSYRLAGGPSEQFF
>TRBV6-5|TRBJ2-7
CASKMGQPTYEQYF
>TRBV5-1|TRBJ2-1
CASSLGSGLYNEQFF
>TRBV27|TRBJ2-6
CASSLTSGANVLTF
>TRBV27|TRBJ2-7
CASSLSRTYEQYF
>TRBV2|TRBJ2-3
CASFRGTDTQYF